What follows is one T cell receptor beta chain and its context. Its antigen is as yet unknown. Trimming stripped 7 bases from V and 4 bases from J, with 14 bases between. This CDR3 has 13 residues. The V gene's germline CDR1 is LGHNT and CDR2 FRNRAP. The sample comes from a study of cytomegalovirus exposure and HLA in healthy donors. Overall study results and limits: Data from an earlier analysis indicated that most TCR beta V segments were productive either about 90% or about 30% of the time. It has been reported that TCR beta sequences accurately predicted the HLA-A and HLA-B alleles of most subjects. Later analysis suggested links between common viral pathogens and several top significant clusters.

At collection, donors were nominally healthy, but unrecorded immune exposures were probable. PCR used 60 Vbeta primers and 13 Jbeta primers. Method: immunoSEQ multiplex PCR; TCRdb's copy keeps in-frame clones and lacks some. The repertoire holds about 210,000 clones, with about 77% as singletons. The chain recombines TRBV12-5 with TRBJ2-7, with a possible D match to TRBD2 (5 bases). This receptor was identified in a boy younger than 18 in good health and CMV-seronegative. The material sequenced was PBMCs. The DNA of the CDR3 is TGTGCTAGTGCCATTGGCCGGGGTTACGAGCAGTACTTC. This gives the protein CASAIGRGYEQYF.